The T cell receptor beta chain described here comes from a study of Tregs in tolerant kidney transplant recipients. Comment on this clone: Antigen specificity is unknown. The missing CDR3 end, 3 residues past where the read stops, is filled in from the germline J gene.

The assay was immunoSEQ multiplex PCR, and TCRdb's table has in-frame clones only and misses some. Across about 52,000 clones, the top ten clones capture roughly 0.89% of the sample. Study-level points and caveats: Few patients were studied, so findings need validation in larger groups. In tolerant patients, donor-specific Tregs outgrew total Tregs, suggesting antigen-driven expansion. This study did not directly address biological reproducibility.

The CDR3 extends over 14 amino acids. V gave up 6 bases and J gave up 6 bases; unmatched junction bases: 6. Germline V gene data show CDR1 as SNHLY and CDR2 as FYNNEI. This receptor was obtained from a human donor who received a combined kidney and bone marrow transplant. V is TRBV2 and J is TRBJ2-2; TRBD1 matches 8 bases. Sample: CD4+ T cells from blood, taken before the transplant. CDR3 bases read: TGTGCCAGCAGCGAGGACAGGGCGGCCGGGGAG. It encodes CASSEDRAAGE. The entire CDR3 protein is CASSEDRAAGELFF. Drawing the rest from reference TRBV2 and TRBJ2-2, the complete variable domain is EPEVTQTPSHQVTQMGQEVILRCVPISNHLYFYWYRQILGQKVEFLVSFYNNEISEKSEIFDDQFSVERPDGSNFTLKIRSTKLEDSAMYFCASSEDRAAGELFFGEGSRLTVL.